Ten or more counts support the clone carrying this T cell receptor beta chain. The antigen is not known. The sequenced patients had an expansion of CD8+CD57+ cells seen by flow cytometry. No therapy was given to patients before blood sampling. CDR1 is LGHDT, CDR2 YNNKEL, per germline (reference sequence). The CDR3 has 14 amino acids. V shed 3 bases, J shed 4 bases, and the junction held 4 bases outside the gene matches. The source of the sample is a study of CD8+CD57+ T cells in acquired aplastic anemia. Study information: Sorted CD4+ plus CD8+ cells gave DNA averaging roughly 3 ug.

General study results and limits: Common to patients and controls were twenty-nine CD8+ CDR3 sequences. Between the patient and control groups, CD8+ Simpson's diversity did not differ significantly.

The TCR beta profiling, which covered VDJ combination and CDR3 sequence, was carried out using genomic DNA as the template. In TCRdb, the reads were re-called with MiXCR into one record per CDR3 protein. The sample has roughly 180,000 distinct CDR3 sequences; 45% to 60% are singletons. The sample consisted of sorted CD4+, CD8+, or CD8+CD57+ T cells (not recorded which) from PBMCs. The genes are TRBV3-1 and TRBJ2-7; TRBD2 agrees at 9 bases. The TCR sequence derives from a human donor with aplastic anemia. The CDR3 spells CASSQRGGLYEQYF. The CDR3 coding sequence is TGTGCCAGCAGCCAGCGGGGGGGTTTGTACGAGCAGTACTTC.